This record looks at one T cell receptor beta chain sequence and its context. Its specificity is not known. The data derive from a study of T cell repertoires in cytomegalovirus infection. Study-wide background: An indication of both CMV infection and matching HLA type came from public TCR beta signatures.

MiXCR was run by TCRdb on the reads, yielding one entry per CDR3 protein. The sample has about 230,000 distinct CDR3 sequences, approximately 24% seen once. Trimming removed 8 bases from V and 3 bases from J, with 22 bases in between. This CDR3 spans 16 amino acids. CDR1 and CDR2 (germline): LNHNV, YYDKDF (reference sequence). Notes on the study in general: In two of eight donors, the top clonotype was HLA-C-restricted CMV-specific. Of the TCR beta families, the public ones yielded a cumulative frequency that identified carriers of CMV plus the relevant HLA.

The chain employs TRBV15 and TRBJ2-5, with a possible D match to TRBD2 (7 bases). The source is a human donor in good health (CMV status not recorded). Some clones in this sample may be carry-over from other donors' samples. Sample: CD8+ T cells from PBMCs. CDR3 loop: CATGAGGGGPEETQYF. As DNA, the CDR3 is TGTGCCACCGGAGCCGGGGGAGGGGGGCCGGAAGAGACCCAGTACTTC.